This T cell receptor (beta chain) was sequenced for a study of blood T cell repertoires in COVID-19. Study-wide context: The cDNA or gDNA used as material had been derived from T cells, B-cell-depleted T cells, or PBMCs.

V lost 7 bases, J lost 5 bases, and 8 bases stayed unmatched. Germline-derived CDR1 and CDR2 are MDHEN and SYDVKM. CDR3 length equals 14 residues. Clones were read by immunoSEQ multiplex PCR, and TCRdb kept only the in-frame ones, dropping some. The sample carries under 200,000 clones, 80% to 90% recorded once. The source is a man aged 60-69 years with acute or convalescent COVID-19. This sequence joins TRBV28 and TRBJ2-5; 9 nucleotides align to TRBD2. Input material: peripheral blood. CDR3 region: CASNAAGGWETQYF. The CDR3 DNA reads TGTGCCAGCAACGCCGCGGGGGGGTGGGAGACCCAGTACTTC.